These 20 T cell receptor beta chains were sequenced from one sample in a study of blood T cell repertoires in COVID-19. Profiling relied on immunoSEQ multiplex PCR, and the TCRdb table lists in-frame clones only, not all of them. The sample has tens of thousands of clones; roughly 90% are singletons. Input material: peripheral blood. All receptors derive from a man in his fifties or sixties with acute or convalescent COVID-19.

This rearrangement joins TRBV5-4 to TRBJ2-3; 8 bases map to TRBD1. CDR3 size: 15 residues. The trim removed 1 base at V and 4 bases at J, leaving 5 bases unmatched. The germline V gene encodes CDR1 SGHNT and CDR2 YYREEE (reference sequence). The CDR3 loop reads CASSLTGTGSDTQYF. DNA of the CDR3: TGTGCCAGCAGCTTGACGGGGACAGGCTCAGATACGCAGTATTTT.

The chain combines TRBV9 with TRBJ2-3; 7 bases line up with TRBD1. This CDR3 is built from 14 residues. Germline CDR1 is SGDLS and CDR2 is YYNGEE. The junction had 3 bases not matched to a gene; V was cut back by 3 bases and J by 2 bases. In nucleotides, the CDR3 is TGTGCCAGCAGCGAACAGGGGAACACAGATACGCAGTATTTT. Protein: CASSEQGNTDTQYF.

The gene calls are TRBV19 and TRBJ2-7; 9 nucleotides match TRBD1. Trimming cost V 4 bases and J 5 bases; bases outside gene matches: 6. The V gene's germline CDR1 is LNHDA and CDR2 SQIVND (reference sequence). The CDR3 loop spans 14 amino acids. In DNA form, the CDR3 reads TGTGCCAGTAGTACGGGACAGGGTATCGACGAGCAGTACGTC. This codes for CASSTGQGIDEQYV.

The rearrangement joins TRBV6-1 to TRBJ2-1; weak D call: TRBD1 (6 bases). CDR1 and CDR2 (germline): MNHNS, SASEGT. CDR3 size: 18 residues. The ends were cut back, 1 base at V and 6 bases at J, with 22 bases in the middle. This CDR3 is CASSEGIGRGHLSNEQFF. CDR3 coding DNA: TGTGCCAGCAGTGAAGGAATAGGAAGGGGACACCTATCCAATGAGCAGTTCTTC.

This chain links TRBV12-5 with TRBJ2-2; 8 bases are shared with TRBD2. The germline CDR1 and CDR2 sequences are LGHNT and FRNRAP. Trimming cost V 6 bases and J 8 bases; bases outside gene matches: 8. The CDR3 loop spans 14 amino acids. The CDR3 region is CASGHGTRQGELFF. The DNA for the CDR3 is TGTGCTAGTGGCCACGGGACTAGACAAGGGGAGCTGTTTTTT.

The chain carries TRBV11-2 and TRBJ1-2; D is possibly TRBD1 (6 bases). Trimming stripped 2 bases from V and 6 bases from J, with 13 bases between. The length of the CDR3 is 14 residues. Germline lookup yields CDR1 SGHAT and CDR2 FQNNGV. The CDR3 sequence is CASSLTGGQDGYTF. The DNA of the CDR3 is TGTGCCAGCAGCTTAACGGGGGGCCAAGATGGCTACACCTTC.

The V call is TRBV6-6, the J call TRBJ2-5; TRBD1 might be the D (6 bases). This CDR3 contains 14 residues. CDR1 and CDR2 from the germline V gene are MNHNY and SVGAGI (reference sequence). With 2 bases removed from V and 5 bases from J, the gap between germline ends came to 12 bases. DNA of the CDR3: TGTGCCAGCAGTTACGCTGGGGGCGGTGAGACCCAGTACTTC. Its translation: CASSYAGGGETQYF.

The chain carries TRBV4-1 and TRBJ1-5; 7 nucleotides line up with TRBD1. CDR3 length equals 15 residues. Trimming cost V 1 base and J 5 bases; bases outside gene matches: 5. Germline assignment: CDR1 MGHRA and CDR2 YSYEKL. CDR3 DNA sequence: TGCGCCAGCAGCCAAGGAGGGACAGAGTATCAGCCCCAGCATTTT. Encoded protein: CASSQGGTEYQPQHF.

This chain's CDR3 is CASSPRAVATNEKLFF. The CDR3 bases are TGTGCCAGCAGCCCCAGGGCCGTGGCAACTAATGAAAAACTGTTTTTT. J is TRBJ1-4 and V is TRBV7-2, with D possibly matching TRBD1 (5 bases). The CDR3 is made up of 16 amino acids. With 5 bases removed from V and 0 bases from J, the gap between germline ends came to 13 bases. Per germline, CDR1 SGHTA and CDR2 FQGNSA.

The rearrangement links TRBV9 to TRBJ2-1; 10 bases agree with TRBD1. The CDR3 runs 14 residues. Germline loops: CDR1 SGDLS, CDR2 YYNGEE. V was pared by 7 bases and J by 4 bases, with 5 bases of the junction left unmatched. Written as DNA, the CDR3 is TGTGCCAGCGAGAGGGGACAGGGGTACAATGAGCAGTTCTTC. Amino acids: CASERGQGYNEQFF.

This CDR3 is CASSIKQGGNTIYF. CDR3 DNA: TGTGCCAGTAGTATAAAACAGGGTGGAAACACCATATATTTT. The V and J genes are TRBV19 and TRBJ1-3, with D maybe TRBD1 (6 bases). The germline V gene encodes CDR1 LNHDA and CDR2 SQIVND (reference sequence). The CDR3 sequence is 14 residues long. Between the trimmed V and J ends, which lost 2 bases and 3 bases, there was a span of 8 bases.

The V and J genes are TRBV10-3 and TRBJ2-3; D not certain. Germline V gene sequence: CDR1 ENHRY, CDR2 SYGVKD. Trimming took off 0 bases at V and 4 bases at J, with 8 bases between the two ends. The CDR3 sequence is 14 residues long. CDR3: CAISESGGPDTQYF. Here the CDR3 DNA reads TGTGCCATCAGTGAGTCGGGTGGGCCAGATACGCAGTATTTT.

J is TRBJ1-2 and V is TRBV5-1; TRBD1 aligns across 9 bases. The CDR3 is 13 amino acids. V was clipped by 4 bases and J by 6 bases; unmatched bases: 4. The V gene's germline CDR1 is SGHRS and CDR2 YFSETQ. CDR3 sequence (DNA): TGCGCCAGCAGCCCGGGGACAGGGCATGGCTACACCTTC. As protein: CASSPGTGHGYTF.

The chain uses TRBV30 and TRBJ1-2, with 8 bases fitting TRBD1. V lost 7 bases to trimming and J lost 2 bases; unmatched junction nucleotides: 9. Germline CDR1 and CDR2: GTSNPN and SVGIG (reference sequence). The CDR3 spans 14 residues. CDR3 sequence reads: CASQGQGVNYGYTF. DNA for the CDR3: TGTGCCTCCCAAGGACAGGGAGTGAACTATGGCTACACCTTC.

This chain links TRBV9 with TRBJ2-2, with 14 positions matching TRBD2. The ends lost 5 bases at V and 6 bases at J; junction bases unmatched: 6. CDR1 and CDR2 from the germline V gene are SGDLS and YYNGEE. This CDR3 has 16 amino acids. The CDR3 nucleotides read TGTGCCAGCAGTCCGGGACTAGCGGGAGTACCCGGGGAGCTGTTTTTT. The encoded protein is CASSPGLAGVPGELFF.

This clone appeared a few times. V is TRBV19 and J is TRBJ1-5, with D possibly TRBD1 on 6 matching bases. CDR3 length: 15 residues. Germline values: CDR1 LNHDA, CDR2 SQIVND (reference sequence). V was pared by 3 bases and J by 3 bases, with 12 bases between. The DNA for the CDR3 is TGTGCCAGTAGTATGGGGGCAGGCCACAATCAGCCCCAGCATTTT. Amino acid sequence: CASSMGAGHNQPQHF.

The V and J genes are TRBV21-1 and TRBJ1-6. TRBV21-1 is given as a pseudogene. CDR3 size: 14 residues. The CDR3 region is CATGDLLFPSPLHF. The CDR3 DNA reads TGTGCCACCGGAGATCTCCTGTTTCCCTCACCCCTCCACTTT.

The chain uses TRBV7-8 and TRBJ2-3; 11 positions agree with TRBD2. Trimming cost V 1 base and J 8 bases; bases outside gene matches: 11. Germline values: CDR1 SGHVS, CDR2 FQNEAQ. The CDR3 is 17 amino acids. In nucleotides, the CDR3 is TGTGCCAGCAGCTTAGGGCATAGCGGGGGGGCTCGAGCTACGCAGTATTTT. Protein sequence: CASSLGHSGGARATQYF.

This clone appeared a few times. This specimen includes other DNA sequences encoding the same CDR3. The CDR3 spells CASSIGVNTEAFF. The CDR3 bases are TGTGCCAGTAGTATCGGGGTGAACACTGAAGCTTTCTTT. V and J are TRBV19 and TRBJ1-1; D ambiguous. V was clipped by 3 bases and J by 0 bases, with 5 bases between them. CDR1 LNHDA and CDR2 SQIVND come from the germline V gene (reference sequence). The length of the CDR3 is 13 residues.

V gene TRBV18 combines with J gene TRBJ1-2; D is possibly TRBD1 (5 bases). V gave up 5 bases and J gave up 4 bases, with 11 bases separating them. This CDR3 has 13 residues. CDR1 and CDR2 from the germline V gene are KGHSH and LQKENI. As DNA, the CDR3 is TGTGCCAGCTCATCGACAGACACCTATGGCTACACCTTC. Its protein is CASSSTDTYGYTF.